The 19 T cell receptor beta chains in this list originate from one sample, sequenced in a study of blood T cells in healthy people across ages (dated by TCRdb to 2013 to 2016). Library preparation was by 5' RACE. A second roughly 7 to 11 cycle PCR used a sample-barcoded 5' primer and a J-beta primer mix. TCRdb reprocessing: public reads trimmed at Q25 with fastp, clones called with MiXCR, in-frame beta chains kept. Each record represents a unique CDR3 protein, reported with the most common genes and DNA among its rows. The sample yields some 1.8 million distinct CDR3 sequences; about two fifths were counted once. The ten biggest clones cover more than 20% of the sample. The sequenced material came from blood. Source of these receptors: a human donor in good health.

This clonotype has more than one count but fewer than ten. The CDR3 DNA reads as TGCAGCGTTTCCCCCCGAGAGACCCAGTACTTC. Protein: CSVSPRETQYF. The chain couples TRBV29-1 to TRBJ2-5; D is unclear. The germline V gene encodes CDR1 SQVTM and CDR2 ANQGSEA. CDR3 length equals 11 residues. V was clipped by 5 bases and J by 4 bases, with 8 bases between them.

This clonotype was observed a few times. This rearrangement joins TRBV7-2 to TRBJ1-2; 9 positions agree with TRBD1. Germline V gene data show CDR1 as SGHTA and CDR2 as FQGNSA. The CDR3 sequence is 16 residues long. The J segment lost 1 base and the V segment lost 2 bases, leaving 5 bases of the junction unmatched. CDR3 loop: CASSLFSGQGNYGYTF. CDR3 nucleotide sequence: TGTGCCAGCAGCTTATTTTCGGGACAGGGTAACTATGGCTACACCTTC.

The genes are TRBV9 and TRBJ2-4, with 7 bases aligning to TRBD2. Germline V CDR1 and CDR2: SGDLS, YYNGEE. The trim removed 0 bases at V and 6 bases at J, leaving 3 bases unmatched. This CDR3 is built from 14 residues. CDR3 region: CASSVGGGANIQYF. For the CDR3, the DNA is TGTGCCAGCAGCGTAGGGGGGGGAGCAAACATTCAGTACTTC.

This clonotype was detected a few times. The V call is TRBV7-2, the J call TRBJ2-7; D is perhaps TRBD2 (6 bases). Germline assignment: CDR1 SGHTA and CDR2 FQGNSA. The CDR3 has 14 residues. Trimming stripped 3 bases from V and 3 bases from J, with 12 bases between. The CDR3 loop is CASSFGGAGYEQYF. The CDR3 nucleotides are TGTGCCAGCAGCTTCGGCGGGGCCGGCTACGAGCAGTACTTC.

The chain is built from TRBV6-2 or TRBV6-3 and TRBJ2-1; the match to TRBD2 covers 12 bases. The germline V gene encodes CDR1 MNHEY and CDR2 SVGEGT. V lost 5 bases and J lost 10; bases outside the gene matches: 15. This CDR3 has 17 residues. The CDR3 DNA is TGTGCCAGCAGTCAATTGCCGGGACTAGCGGGTTTATTAGAGCAGTTCTTC. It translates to CASSQLPGLAGLLEQFF.

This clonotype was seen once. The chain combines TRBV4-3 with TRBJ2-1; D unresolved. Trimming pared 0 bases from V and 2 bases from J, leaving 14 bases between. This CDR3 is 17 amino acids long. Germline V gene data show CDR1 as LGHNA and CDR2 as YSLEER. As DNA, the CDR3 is TGCGCCAGCAGCCAAGATTATGGCCCAGGAACCTACAATGAGCAGTTCTTC. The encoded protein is CASSQDYGPGTYNEQFF.

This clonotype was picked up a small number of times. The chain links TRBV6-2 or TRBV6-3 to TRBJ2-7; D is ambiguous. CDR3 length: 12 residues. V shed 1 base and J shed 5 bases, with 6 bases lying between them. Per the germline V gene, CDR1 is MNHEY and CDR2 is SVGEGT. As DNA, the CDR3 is TGTGCCAGCAGTTACTATTGGGACGAGCAGTACTTC. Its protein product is CASSYYWDEQYF.

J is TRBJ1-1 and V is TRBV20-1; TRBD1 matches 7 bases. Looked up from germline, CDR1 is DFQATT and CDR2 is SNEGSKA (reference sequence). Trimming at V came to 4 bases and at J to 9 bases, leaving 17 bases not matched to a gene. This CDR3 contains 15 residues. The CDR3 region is CSAKEPSGGDRKAFF. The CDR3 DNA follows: TGCAGTGCTAAAGAACCCTCGGGGGGGGACAGAAAAGCTTTCTTT.

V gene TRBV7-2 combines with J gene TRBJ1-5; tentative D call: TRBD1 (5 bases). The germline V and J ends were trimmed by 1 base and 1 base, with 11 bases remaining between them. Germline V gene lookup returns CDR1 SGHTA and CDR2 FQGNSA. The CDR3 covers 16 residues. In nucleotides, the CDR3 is TGTGCCAGCAGCTTAGTAGGGGATGTGAGCAATCAGCCCCAGCATTTT. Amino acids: CASSLVGDVSNQPQHF.

The CDR3 loop reads CASSPQGLAGSYEQFF. The CDR3 DNA reads TGTGCCAGCTCACCCCAAGGACTAGCGGGATCCTATGAGCAGTTCTTC. The V gene is TRBV18, the J gene TRBJ2-1; 12 bases match TRBD2. The CDR3 has 16 residues. The J segment lost 8 bases and the V segment lost 3 bases, leaving 8 bases of the junction unmatched. CDR1 and CDR2 from the germline V gene are KGHSH and LQKENI.

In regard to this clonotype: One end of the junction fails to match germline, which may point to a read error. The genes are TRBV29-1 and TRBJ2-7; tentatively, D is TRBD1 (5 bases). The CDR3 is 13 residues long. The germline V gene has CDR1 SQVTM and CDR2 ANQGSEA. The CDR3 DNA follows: TGCGGCGTTTGGGCTGACAGTTCCTACGAGCAGTACTTC. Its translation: CGVWADSSYEQYF.

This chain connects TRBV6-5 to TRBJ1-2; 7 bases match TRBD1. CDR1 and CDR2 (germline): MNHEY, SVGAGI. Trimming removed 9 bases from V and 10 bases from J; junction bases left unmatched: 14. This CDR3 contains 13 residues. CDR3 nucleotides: TGTGCCAGTAGACCTACTACAGGGGATGTCTACACCTTC. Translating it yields CASRPTTGDVYTF.

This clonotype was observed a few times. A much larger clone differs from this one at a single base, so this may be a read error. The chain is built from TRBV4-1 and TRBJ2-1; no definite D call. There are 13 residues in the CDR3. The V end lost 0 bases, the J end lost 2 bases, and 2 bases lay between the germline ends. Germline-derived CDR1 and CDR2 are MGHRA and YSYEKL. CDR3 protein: CASSQEPYNEQFF. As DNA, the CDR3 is TGCGCCAGCAGCCAAGAGCCCTACAATGAGCAGTTCTTC.

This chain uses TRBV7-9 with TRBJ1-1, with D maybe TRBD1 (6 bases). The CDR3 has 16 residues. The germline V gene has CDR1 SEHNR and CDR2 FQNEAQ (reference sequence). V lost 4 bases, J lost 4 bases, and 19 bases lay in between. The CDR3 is CASSSTKGGLGTEAFF. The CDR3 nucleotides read TGTGCCAGCAGCTCGACCAAAGGGGGTCTGGGCACTGAAGCTTTCTTT.

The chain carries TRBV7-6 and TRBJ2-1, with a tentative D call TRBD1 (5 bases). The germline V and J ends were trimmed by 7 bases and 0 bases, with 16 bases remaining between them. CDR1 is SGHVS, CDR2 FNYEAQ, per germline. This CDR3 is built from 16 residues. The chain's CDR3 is CASNPEADSSYNEQFF. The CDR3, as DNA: TGTGCCAGCAACCCCGAGGCTGACAGCTCCTACAATGAGCAGTTCTTC.

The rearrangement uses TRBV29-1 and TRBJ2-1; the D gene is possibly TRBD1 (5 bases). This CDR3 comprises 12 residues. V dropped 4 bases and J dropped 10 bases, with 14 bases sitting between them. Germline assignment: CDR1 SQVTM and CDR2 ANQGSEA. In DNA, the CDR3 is TGCAGCGTTGCCCAAGGCGCAGGGGAGCAGTTCTTC. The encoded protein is CSVAQGAGEQFF.

The CDR3 loop reads CSSYRASQETQFF. The CDR3 nucleotides are TGCAGCTCCTACCGAGCCTCACAAGAGACCCAGTTCTTC. The chain has TRBV29-1 and TRBJ2-1; D gene uncertain. The CDR3 sequence is 13 residues long. The V end was cut by 8 bases, the J end by 13 bases, with 24 bases between. Germline CDR1 SQVTM, CDR2 ANQGSEA.

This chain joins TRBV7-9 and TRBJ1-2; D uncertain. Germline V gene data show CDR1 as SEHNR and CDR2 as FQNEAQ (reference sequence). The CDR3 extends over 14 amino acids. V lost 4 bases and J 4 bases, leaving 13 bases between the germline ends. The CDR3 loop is CASSSARLAYGYTF. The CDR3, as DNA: TGTGCCAGCAGCTCAGCCAGGTTGGCCTATGGCTACACCTTC.

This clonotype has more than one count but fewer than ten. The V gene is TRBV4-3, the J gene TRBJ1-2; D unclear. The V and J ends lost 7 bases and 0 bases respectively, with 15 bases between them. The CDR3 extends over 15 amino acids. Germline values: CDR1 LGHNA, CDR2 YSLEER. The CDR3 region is CASNQIRNSNYGYTF. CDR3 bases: TGCGCCAGCAACCAGATACGGAATTCTAACTATGGCTACACCTTC.